The 18 T cell receptor beta chains in this list originate from one sample, sequenced in a study of CD8 T cell repertoires and HIV-1 epitope variants (dated by TCRdb to about 2020). Antigens for these TCRs are unknown. The library was produced with the immunoSEQ multiplex PCR assay. What TCRdb holds here is the immuneACCESS table cut down to in-frame rearrangements. Part of the clones is not present; checked against another copy, under half of the missing clones reflect an unresolved V gene, and the others are unexplained. The sample yields some 2,000 clones; 72% were counted once. The top ten clonotypes cover approximately 40% of the sample. Sequenced material: cultured CD8+ T cells derived from PBMCs. The receptors derive from a male donor with HIV.

This clone has a single count. The chain joins TRBV28 to TRBJ2-7, with 7 nucleotides matching TRBD1. There are 14 residues in the CDR3. Germline V gene data show CDR1 as MDHEN and CDR2 as SYDVKM. With 5 bases clipped from V and 2 bases from J, the junction kept 6 bases outside the gene matches. CDR3 sequence: CASSPTGNPYEQYF. In DNA form, the CDR3 reads TGTGCCAGCAGTCCGACAGGGAATCCCTACGAGCAGTACTTC.

The chain has TRBV5-1 and TRBJ2-7; 10 bases are a match to TRBD1. Germline V gives CDR1 SGHRS, CDR2 YFSETQ. This CDR3 contains 14 residues. V dropped 2 bases and J dropped 2; count of bases not matched to a gene: 1. This chain's CDR3 is CASSFGTGAYEQYF. The DNA of the CDR3 is TGCGCCAGCAGCTTCGGGACAGGGGCCTACGAGCAGTACTTC. Full variable domain (outside the CDR3, taken from reference TRBV5-1 and TRBJ2-7): KAGVTQTPRYLIKTRGQQVTLSCSPISGHRSVSWYQQTPGQGLQFLFEYFSETQRNKGNFPGRFSGRQFSNSRSEMNVSTLELGDSALYLCASSFGTGAYEQYFGPGTRLTVT.

This clone was counted a few times. The V gene is TRBV28, the J gene TRBJ1-4; the D is unclear. CDR1 is MDHEN and CDR2 is SYDVKM in the germline V gene. Trimming took off 3 bases at V and 0 bases at J, with 11 bases between the two ends. The CDR3 is made up of 16 amino acids. As DNA, the CDR3 is TGTGCCAGCAGTTTGGGGTTTATGGCAACTAATGAAAAACTGTTTTTT. Its protein is CASSLGFMATNEKLFF.

The rearrangement joins TRBV30 to TRBJ1-5; D is possibly TRBD1 (5 bases). V was cut by 2 bases and J by 5 bases, with 10 bases left in between. Germline CDR1 reads GTSNPN; CDR2 reads SVGIG (reference sequence). The CDR3 runs to 13 residues. In DNA, the CDR3 is TGTGCCTGGAGTCCCCGGGGGGATCAGCCCCAGCATTTT. Translated: CAWSPRGDQPQHF.

The chain joins TRBV6-5 to TRBJ2-1, with D perhaps being TRBD1 or TRBD2 (6 bases each). The germline V and J ends were trimmed by 5 bases and 9 bases, with 8 bases remaining between them. Germline V CDR1 and CDR2: MNHEY, SVGAGI. The CDR3 has 11 residues. This CDR3 reads CASSEGGEQFF. Here the CDR3 DNA reads TGTGCCAGCAGTGAGGGGGGTGAGCAGTTCTTC.

J is TRBJ2-3 and V is TRBV7-7, with D uncertain. This CDR3 is 14 amino acids long. V dropped 5 bases and J dropped 0 bases, with 9 bases sitting between them. CDR1 is SSHAT, CDR2 FNYEAQ, per germline (reference sequence). The CDR3 loop is CASSPDGSTDTQYF. The CDR3 DNA sequence: TGTGCCAGCAGCCCAGACGGAAGCACAGATACGCAGTATTTT.

The chain joins TRBV19 to TRBJ1-2; 7 bases match TRBD1. CDR1 and CDR2 from the germline V gene are LNHDA and SQIVND (reference sequence). The V segment lost 5 bases and the J segment 3 bases; nucleotides outside the gene matches: 6. This CDR3 is 14 amino acids long. The CDR3 DNA reads as TGTGCCAGTAGTTCCGGGACAGAAGACTATGGCTACACCTTC. It encodes CASSSGTEDYGYTF. The full variable domain, completed using reference TRBV19 and TRBJ1-2, is DGGITQSPKYLFRKEGQNVTLSCEQNLNHDAMYWYRQDPGQGLRLIYYSQIVNDFQKGDIAEGYSVSREKKESFPLTVTSAQKNPTAFYLCASSSGTEDYGYTFGSGTRLTVV.

This clone came up a few times. One end of the junction fails to match germline, which may point to a read error. The chain combines TRBV7-7 with TRBJ1-5, with 7 nucleotides matching TRBD1. CDR3 length: 17 residues. The germline CDR1 and CDR2 sequences are SSHAT and FNYEAQ (reference sequence). The DNA of the CDR3 is TGTGCTAGCAGCTTGGCCCGGGACAGAAGCCTCAATCAGCCCCAGCATTTT. This gives the protein CASSLARDRSLNQPQHF.

This clone was seen more than once but under ten times. The chain joins TRBV7-9 to TRBJ2-2; D assignment may be TRBD1 or TRBD2 (5 bases each). Trimming removed 6 bases from V and 0 bases from J, with 17 bases in between. Germline V gene data show CDR1 as SEHNR and CDR2 as FQNEAQ (reference sequence). The CDR3 runs to 17 residues. As DNA, the CDR3 is TGTGCCAGCAGGAAACCGGCACTAGGGGCGAACACCGGGGAGCTGTTTTTT. This translates into CASRKPALGANTGELFF.

The chain joins TRBV6-5 to TRBJ1-5; tentatively, D is TRBD1 (6 bases). V lost 5 bases, J lost 5 bases, and 16 bases lay in between. This CDR3 has 15 amino acids. Germline CDR1 is MNHEY and CDR2 is SVGAGI. The CDR3 loop is CASSGGQGIHQPQHF. The CDR3 nucleotides are TGTGCCAGCAGTGGGGGGCAGGGGATACATCAGCCCCAGCATTTT.

The chain couples TRBV4-3 to TRBJ2-5; D possibly corresponds to TRBD2 (5 bases). CDR3 length: 14 amino acids. Looked up from germline, CDR1 is LGHNA and CDR2 is YSLEER. V lost 4 bases and J 5 bases, leaving 14 bases between the germline ends. The CDR3 sequence is CASSLDPRAETQYF. Written as DNA, the CDR3 is TGCGCCAGCAGCCTGGATCCGAGGGCGGAGACCCAGTACTTC.

CDR3 DNA sequence: TGCAGCGTTGAAGGAGTCACAAACTATGAGCAGTTCTTC. Amino acids: CSVEGVTNYEQFF. The chain recombines TRBV29-1 with TRBJ2-1; no clear D gene. There are 13 residues in the CDR3. Germline CDR1 SQVTM, CDR2 ANQGSEA. The V gene lost 1 base and the J gene lost 8 bases, with 12 bases spanning the gap.

This clone was seen a handful of times. The chain is built from TRBV28 and TRBJ2-7; 11 nucleotides agree with TRBD1. Germline V CDR1 and CDR2: MDHEN, SYDVKM. CDR3 size: 17 residues. J lost 2 bases, V lost 3 bases, and 9 bases had no gene match. The CDR3 DNA follows: TGTGCCAGCAGTTTCAGGGGGACAGGGGGTCATACCTACGAGCAGTACTTC. The encoded protein is CASSFRGTGGHTYEQYF.

The chain has TRBV7-2 and TRBJ2-2; TRBD2 matches 7 bases. The length of the CDR3 is 17 residues. Germline V CDR1 and CDR2: SGHTA, FQGNSA. J lost 7 bases, V lost 1 base, and 12 bases had no gene match. The CDR3 sequence is CASSLDWRERRGGELFF. In nucleotides, the CDR3 is TGTGCCAGCAGCTTAGACTGGCGGGAGAGGCGGGGCGGGGAGCTGTTTTTT.

The chain recombines TRBV7-2 with TRBJ2-5, with 10 bases aligning to TRBD2. Trimming took 3 bases from V and 5 from J; bases not matched to a gene: 9. The CDR3 extends over 16 amino acids. Per germline, CDR1 SGHTA and CDR2 FQGNSA. CDR3 in DNA: TGTGCCAGCAGCTTGGGAGAGCGGGGGGGCGGTGAGACCCAGTACTTC. Translating it yields CASSLGERGGGETQYF.

This chain links TRBV14 with TRBJ2-6; D may be TRBD2 (5 bases). Germline V gives CDR1 SGHDN, CDR2 FVKESK. The CDR3 runs to 18 residues. Trimming shortened V by 0 bases and J by 2 bases, and 14 bases separated the two germline ends. Written as DNA, the CDR3 is TGTGCCAGCAGCCAAGAAACGGGGAGATCGGCTGGGGCCAACGTCCTGACTTTC. Its translation: CASSQETGRSAGANVLTF.

The rearrangement joins TRBV19 to TRBJ2-7, with D perhaps matching TRBD1 (5 bases). This CDR3 has 15 residues. V lost 4 bases and J lost 7, with 20 bases in between. CDR1 and CDR2 from the germline V gene are LNHDA and SQIVND (reference sequence). Written as DNA, the CDR3 is TGTGCCAGTAGTACCCCCAGGGTAGCTACCGGGGAGCAGTACTTC. It specifies CASSTPRVATGEQYF.

This clone was detected a few times. The V gene is TRBV7-9, the J gene TRBJ1-5, with D perhaps matching TRBD1 (5 bases). V gave up 6 bases and J gave up 6 bases, with 9 bases separating them. The CDR3 loop spans 12 amino acids. CDR1 is SEHNR, CDR2 FQNEAQ, per germline (reference sequence). CDR3 in DNA: TGTGCCAGCAGAGCGGGGACTCAGCCCCAGCATTTT. It is translated as CASRAGTQPQHF.